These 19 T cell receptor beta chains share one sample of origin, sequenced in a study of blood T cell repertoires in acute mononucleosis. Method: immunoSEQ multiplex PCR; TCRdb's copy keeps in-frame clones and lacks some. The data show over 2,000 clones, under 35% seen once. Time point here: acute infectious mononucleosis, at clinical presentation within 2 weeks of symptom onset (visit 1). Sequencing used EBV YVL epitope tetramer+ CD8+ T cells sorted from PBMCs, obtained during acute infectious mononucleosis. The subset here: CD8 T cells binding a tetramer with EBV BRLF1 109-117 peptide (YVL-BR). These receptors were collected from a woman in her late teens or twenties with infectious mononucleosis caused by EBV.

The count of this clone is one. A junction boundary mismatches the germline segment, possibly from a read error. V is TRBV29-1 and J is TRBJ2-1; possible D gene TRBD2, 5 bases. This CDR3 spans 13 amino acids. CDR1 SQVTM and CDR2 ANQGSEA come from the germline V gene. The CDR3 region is CSVVVAPHNGQFF. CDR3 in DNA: TGCAGCGTTGTGGTAGCGCCGCACAATGGGCAGTTCTTC.

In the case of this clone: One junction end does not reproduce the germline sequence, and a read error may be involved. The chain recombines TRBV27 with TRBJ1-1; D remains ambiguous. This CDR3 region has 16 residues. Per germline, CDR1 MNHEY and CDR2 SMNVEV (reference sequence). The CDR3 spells CASSFLGQTMYTEAFF. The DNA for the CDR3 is TGTGCGAGCAGTTTTCTGGGTCAGACAATGTACACTGAAGCTTTCTTT.

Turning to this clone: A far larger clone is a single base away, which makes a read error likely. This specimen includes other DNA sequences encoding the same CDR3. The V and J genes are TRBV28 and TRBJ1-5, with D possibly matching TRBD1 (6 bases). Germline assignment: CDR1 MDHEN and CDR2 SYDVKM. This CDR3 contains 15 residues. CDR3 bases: TGTGCCAGCAGTTTCCTTCTGGGGGGGGCTCAGCCCCTGCATTTT. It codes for CASSFLLGGAQPLHF.

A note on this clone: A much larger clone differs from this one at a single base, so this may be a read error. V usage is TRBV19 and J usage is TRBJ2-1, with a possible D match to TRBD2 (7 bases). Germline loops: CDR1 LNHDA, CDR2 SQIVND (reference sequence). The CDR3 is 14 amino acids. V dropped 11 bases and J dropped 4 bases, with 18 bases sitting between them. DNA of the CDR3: TGTGCCTGGAGGGGGGGGCCGGCGTACAATGAGCAGTTCTTC. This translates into CAWRGGPAYNEQFF.

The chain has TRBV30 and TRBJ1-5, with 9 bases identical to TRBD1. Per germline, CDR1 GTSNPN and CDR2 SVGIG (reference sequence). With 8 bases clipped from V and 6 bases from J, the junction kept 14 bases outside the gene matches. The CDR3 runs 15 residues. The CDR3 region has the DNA TGTGCCAGTAGACCCCTCACAGGGGGCGGTCAGCCCCAGCATTTT. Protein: CASRPLTGGGQPQHF.

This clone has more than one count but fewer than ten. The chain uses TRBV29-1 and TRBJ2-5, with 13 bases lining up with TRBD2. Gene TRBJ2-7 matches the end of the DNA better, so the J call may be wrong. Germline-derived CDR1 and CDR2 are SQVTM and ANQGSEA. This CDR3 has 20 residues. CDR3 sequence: CSVGGTGSGTSGAYSYEQYF. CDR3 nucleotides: TGCAGCGTAGGAGGGACAGGGTCCGGGACTAGCGGGGCATACTCCTACGAGCAGTACTTC.

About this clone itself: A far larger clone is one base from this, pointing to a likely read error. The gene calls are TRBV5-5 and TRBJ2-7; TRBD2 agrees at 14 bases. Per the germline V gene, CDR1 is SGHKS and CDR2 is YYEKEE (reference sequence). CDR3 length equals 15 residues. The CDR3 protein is CASSTGTSGSSERYF. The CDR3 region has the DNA TGTGCCAGCAGCACCGGGACTAGCGGGAGTTCCGAGCGGTACTTC.

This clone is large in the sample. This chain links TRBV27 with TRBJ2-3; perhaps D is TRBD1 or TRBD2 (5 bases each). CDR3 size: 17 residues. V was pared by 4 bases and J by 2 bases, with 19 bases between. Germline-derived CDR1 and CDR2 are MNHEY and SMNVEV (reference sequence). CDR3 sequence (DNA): TGTGCCAGCAGTTCTTCAATGACAGCTAGCTTCACAGATACGCAGTATTTT. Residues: CASSSSMTASFTDTQYF.

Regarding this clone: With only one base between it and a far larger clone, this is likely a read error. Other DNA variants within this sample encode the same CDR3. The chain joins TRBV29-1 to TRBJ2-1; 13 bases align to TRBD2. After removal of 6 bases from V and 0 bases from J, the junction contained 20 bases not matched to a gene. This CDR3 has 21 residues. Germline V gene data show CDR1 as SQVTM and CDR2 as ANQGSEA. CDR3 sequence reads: CSVGGTGAGTSGAYSYNEQFF. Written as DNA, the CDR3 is TGCAGCGTAGGAGGGACAGGGGCCGGGACTAGCGGGGCATACTCCTACAATGAGCAGTTCTTC.

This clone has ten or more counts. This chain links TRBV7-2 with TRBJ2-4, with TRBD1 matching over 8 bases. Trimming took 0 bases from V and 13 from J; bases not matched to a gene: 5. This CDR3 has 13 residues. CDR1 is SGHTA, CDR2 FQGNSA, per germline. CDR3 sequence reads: CASSLAPTGEQYF. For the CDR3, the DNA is TGTGCCAGCAGCTTAGCGCCGACAGGGGAGCAGTACTTC.

The CDR3 DNA is TGTGCCAGCAGCCACCTGGGCGGGAGTTACAATGAGCAGTTCTTC. Protein sequence: CASSHLGGSYNEQFF. V is TRBV6-6 and J is TRBJ2-1, with TRBD2 matching over 7 bases. The germline V gene has CDR1 MNHNY and CDR2 SVGAGI (reference sequence). CDR3 length: 15 amino acids. The ends lost 6 bases at V and 4 bases at J; junction bases unmatched: 9.

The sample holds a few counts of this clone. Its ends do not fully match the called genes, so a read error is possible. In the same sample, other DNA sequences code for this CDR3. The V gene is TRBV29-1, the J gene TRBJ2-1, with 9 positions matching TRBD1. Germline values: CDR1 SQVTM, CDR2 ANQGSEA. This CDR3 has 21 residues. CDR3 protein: CCVGGTGSGTCGAYSYNEQFF. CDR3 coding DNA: TGCTGCGTAGGAGGGACAGGGTCCGGGACTTGCGGTGCATACTCCTACAATGAGCAGTTCTTC.

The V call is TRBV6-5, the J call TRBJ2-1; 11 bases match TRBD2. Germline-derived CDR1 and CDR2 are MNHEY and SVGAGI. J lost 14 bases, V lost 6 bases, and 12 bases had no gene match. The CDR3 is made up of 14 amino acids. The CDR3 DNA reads TGTGCCAGCAGACAACTAGCGGGAGAGTACAATGAGTTCTTC. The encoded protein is CASRQLAGEYNEFF.

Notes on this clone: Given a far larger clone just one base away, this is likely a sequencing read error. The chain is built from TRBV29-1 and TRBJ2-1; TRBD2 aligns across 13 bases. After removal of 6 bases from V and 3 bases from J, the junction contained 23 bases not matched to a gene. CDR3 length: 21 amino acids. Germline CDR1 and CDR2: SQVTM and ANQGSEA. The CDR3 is CSVGGTGSGTSGAYFYNEQFF. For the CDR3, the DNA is TGCAGCGTAGGAGGGACAGGGTCCGGGACTAGCGGGGCATACTTCTACAATGAGCAGTTCTTC.

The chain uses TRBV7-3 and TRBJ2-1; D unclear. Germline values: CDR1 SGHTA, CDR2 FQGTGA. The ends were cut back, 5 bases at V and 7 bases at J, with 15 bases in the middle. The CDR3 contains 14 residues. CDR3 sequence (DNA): TGTGCCAGCAGCCAAGTACTGACAATGAATGAGCAGTTCTTC. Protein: CASSQVLTMNEQFF. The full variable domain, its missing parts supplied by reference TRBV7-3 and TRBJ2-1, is GAGVSQTPSNKVTEKGKYVELRCDPISGHTALYWYRQSLGQGPEFLIYFQGTGAADDSGLPNDRFFAVRPEGSVSTLKIQRTERGDSAVYLCASSQVLTMNEQFFGPGTRLTVL.

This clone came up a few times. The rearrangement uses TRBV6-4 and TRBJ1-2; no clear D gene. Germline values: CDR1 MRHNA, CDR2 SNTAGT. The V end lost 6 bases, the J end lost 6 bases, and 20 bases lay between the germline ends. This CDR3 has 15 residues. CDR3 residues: CASRPAMGGGNGYTF. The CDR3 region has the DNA TGTGCCAGCAGGCCGGCTATGGGAGGAGGGAATGGCTACACCTTC.

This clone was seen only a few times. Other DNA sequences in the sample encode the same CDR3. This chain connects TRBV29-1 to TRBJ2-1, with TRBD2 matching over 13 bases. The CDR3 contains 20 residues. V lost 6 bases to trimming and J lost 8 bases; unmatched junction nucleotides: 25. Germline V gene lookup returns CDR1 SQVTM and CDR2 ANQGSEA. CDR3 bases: TGCAGCGTAGGAGGGACAGGGTCCGGGACTAGCGGGGCATACTCCTATGAGCAGTTCTTC. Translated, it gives CSVGGTGSGTSGAYSYEQFF.

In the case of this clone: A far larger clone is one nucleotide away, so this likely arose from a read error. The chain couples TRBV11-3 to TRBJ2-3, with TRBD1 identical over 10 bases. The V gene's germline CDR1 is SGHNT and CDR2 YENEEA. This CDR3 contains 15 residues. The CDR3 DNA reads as TGTGCCGGCAGGGCCGGGACAGGGGGCACAGATACGCAGTATTTT. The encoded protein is CAGRAGTGGTDTQYF.

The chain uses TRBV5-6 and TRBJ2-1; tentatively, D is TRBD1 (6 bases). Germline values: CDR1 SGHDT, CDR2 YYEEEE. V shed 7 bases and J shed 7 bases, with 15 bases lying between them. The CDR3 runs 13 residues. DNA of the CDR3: TGTGCCAGCGAAGCTCCACAGGGTAATGAGCAGTTCTTC. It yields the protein CASEAPQGNEQFF.